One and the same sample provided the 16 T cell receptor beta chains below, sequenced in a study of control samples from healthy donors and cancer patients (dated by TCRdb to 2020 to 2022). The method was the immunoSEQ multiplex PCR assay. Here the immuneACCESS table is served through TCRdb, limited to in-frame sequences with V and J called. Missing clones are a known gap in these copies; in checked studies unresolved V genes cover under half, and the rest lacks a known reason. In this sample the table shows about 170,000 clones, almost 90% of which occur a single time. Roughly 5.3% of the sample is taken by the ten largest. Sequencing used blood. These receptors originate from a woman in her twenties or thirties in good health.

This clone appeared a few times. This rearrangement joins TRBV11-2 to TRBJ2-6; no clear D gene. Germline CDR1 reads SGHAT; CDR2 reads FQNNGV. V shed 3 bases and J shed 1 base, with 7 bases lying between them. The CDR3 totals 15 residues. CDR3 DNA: TGTGCCAGCAGCTTTAGTGTATCTGGGGCCAACGTCCTGACTTTC. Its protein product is CASSFSVSGANVLTF.

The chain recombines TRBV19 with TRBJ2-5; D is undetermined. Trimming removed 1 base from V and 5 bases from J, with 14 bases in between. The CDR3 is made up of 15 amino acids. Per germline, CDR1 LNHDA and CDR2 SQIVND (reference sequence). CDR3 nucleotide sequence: TGTGCCAGTAGTATAGTCTGGACGGAGAGGGAGACCCAGTACTTC. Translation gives CASSIVWTERETQYF. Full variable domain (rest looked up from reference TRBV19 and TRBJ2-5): DGGITQSPKYLFRKEGQNVTLSCEQNLNHDAMYWYRQDPGQGLRLIYYSQIVNDFQKGDIAEGYSVSREKKESFPLTVTSAQKNPTAFYLCASSIVWTERETQYFGPGTRLLVL.

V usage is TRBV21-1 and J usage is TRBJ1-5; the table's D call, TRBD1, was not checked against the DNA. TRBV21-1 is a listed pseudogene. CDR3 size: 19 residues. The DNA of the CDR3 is TGTGCCAGCAGCAAAGTTTTTGGGCTGAAATTTTATAGCAATCAGCCCCAGCATTTT. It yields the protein CASSKVFGLKFYSNQPQHF.

The CDR3 nucleotides read TGTGCCAGCAGAGACCGGGACAGGGCTTCACCCCTCCACTTT. Its translation: CASRDRDRASPLHF. The chain is built from TRBV2 and TRBJ1-6; TRBD1 matches 9 bases. CDR3 length: 14 residues. The germline V gene has CDR1 SNHLY and CDR2 FYNNEI. Trimming at V came to 6 bases and at J to 9 bases, leaving 6 bases not matched to a gene.

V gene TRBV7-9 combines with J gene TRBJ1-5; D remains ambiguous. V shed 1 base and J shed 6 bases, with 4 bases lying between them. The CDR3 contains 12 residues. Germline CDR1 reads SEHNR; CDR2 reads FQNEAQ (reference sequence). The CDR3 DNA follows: TGTGCCAGCAGCTTAGAGGGTCAGCCCCAGCATTTT. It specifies CASSLEGQPQHF.

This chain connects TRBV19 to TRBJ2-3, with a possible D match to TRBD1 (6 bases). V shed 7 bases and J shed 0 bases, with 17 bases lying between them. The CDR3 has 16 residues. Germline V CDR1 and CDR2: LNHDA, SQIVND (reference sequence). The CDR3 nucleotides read TGTGCCAGTACTCCAAGGGGGATTACTAGCACAGATACGCAGTATTTT. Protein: CASTPRGITSTDTQYF.

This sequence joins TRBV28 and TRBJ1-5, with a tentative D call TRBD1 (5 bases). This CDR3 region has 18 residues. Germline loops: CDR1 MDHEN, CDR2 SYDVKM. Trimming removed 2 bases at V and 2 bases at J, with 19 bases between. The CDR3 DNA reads TGTGCCAGCAGTTTAGGCAGGGTGACCCTTCAGGGCAATCAGCCCCAGCATTTT. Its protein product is CASSLGRVTLQGNQPQHF.

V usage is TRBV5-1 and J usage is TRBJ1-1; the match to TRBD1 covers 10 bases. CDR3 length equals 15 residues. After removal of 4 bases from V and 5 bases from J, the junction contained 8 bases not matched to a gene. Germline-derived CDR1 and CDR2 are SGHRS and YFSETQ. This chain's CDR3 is CASSVRQGAGTEAFF. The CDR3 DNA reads TGCGCCAGCAGCGTTCGACAGGGGGCAGGGACTGAAGCTTTCTTT.

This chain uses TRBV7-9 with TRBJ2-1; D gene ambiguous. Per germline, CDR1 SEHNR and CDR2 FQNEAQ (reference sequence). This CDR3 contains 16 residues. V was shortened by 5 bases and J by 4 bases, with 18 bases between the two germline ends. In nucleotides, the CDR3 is TGTGCCAGCAGCCTCTCCAATCCAGCACCTTACAATGAGCAGTTCTTC. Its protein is CASSLSNPAPYNEQFF.

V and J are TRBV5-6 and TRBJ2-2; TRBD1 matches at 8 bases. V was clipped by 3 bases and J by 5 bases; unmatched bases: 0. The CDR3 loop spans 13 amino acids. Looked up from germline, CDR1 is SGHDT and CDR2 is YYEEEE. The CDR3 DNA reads TGTGCCAGCAGCTGGGACAGGACCGGGGAGCTGTTTTTT. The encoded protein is CASSWDRTGELFF.

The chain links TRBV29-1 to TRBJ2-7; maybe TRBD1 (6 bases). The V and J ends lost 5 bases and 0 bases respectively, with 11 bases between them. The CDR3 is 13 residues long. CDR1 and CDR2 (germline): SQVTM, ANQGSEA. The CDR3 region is CSVSGQNSYEQYF. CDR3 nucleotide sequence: TGCAGCGTTTCCGGACAGAACTCCTACGAGCAGTACTTC.

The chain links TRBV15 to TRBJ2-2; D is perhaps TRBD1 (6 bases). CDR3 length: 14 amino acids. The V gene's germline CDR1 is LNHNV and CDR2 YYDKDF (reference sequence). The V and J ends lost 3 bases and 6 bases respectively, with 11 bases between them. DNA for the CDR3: TGTGCCACCAGCAGGGACAGAAAGGCCGGGGAGCTGTTTTTT. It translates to CATSRDRKAGELFF. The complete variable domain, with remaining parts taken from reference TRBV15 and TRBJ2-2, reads DAMVIQNPRYQVTQFGKPVTLSCSQTLNHNVMYWYQQKSSQAPKLLFHYYDKDFNNEADTPDNFQSRRPNTSFCFLDIRSPGLGDTAMYLCATSRDRKAGELFFGEGSRLTVL.

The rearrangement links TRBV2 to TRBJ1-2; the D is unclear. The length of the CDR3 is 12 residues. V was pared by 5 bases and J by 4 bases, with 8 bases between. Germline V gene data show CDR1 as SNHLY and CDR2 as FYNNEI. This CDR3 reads CASSPSGYGYTF. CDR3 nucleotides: TGTGCCAGCAGTCCGAGCGGCTATGGCTACACCTTC.

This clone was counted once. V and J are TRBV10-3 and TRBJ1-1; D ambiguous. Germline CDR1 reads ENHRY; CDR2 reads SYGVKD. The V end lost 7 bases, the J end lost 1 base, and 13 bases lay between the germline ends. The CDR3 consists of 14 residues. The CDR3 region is CAIKHERQNTEAFF. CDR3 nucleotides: TGTGCCATCAAGCATGAGAGACAGAACACTGAAGCTTTCTTT.

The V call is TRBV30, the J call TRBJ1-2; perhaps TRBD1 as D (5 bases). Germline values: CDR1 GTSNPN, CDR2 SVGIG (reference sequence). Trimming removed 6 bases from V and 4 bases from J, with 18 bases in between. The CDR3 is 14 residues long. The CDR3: CACPMRQIFYGYTF. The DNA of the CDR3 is TGTGCCTGTCCCATGAGACAGATTTTCTATGGCTACACCTTC.

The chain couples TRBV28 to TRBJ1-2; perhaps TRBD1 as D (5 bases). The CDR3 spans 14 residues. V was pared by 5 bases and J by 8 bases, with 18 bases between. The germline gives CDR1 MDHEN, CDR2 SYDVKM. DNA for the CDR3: TGTGCCAGCAGTCCCGGGGGAGGGACTTACGGCTACACCTTC. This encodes CASSPGGGTYGYTF.